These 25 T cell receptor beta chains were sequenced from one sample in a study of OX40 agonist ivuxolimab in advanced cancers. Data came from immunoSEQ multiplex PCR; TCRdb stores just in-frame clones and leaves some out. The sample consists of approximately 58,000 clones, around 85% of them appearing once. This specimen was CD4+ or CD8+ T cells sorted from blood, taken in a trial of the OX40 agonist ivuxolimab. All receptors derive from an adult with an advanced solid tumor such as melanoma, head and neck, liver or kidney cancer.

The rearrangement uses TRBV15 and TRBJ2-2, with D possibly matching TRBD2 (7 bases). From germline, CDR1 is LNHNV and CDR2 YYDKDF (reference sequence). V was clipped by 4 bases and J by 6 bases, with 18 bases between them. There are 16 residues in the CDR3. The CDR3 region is CATSTTGRGIAGELFF. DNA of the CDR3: TGTGCCACCAGCACCACGGGGAGGGGGATCGCCGGGGAGCTGTTTTTT.

Here the CDR3 reads CASSPLALNTGELFF. The CDR3, as DNA: TGTGCCAGCAGCCCCCTGGCACTCAACACCGGGGAGCTGTTTTTT. V and J are TRBV14 and TRBJ2-2; D is uncertain. Germline V gene lookup returns CDR1 SGHDN and CDR2 FVKESK. V was trimmed by 4 bases and J by 2 bases, leaving 11 bases between them. There are 15 residues in the CDR3.

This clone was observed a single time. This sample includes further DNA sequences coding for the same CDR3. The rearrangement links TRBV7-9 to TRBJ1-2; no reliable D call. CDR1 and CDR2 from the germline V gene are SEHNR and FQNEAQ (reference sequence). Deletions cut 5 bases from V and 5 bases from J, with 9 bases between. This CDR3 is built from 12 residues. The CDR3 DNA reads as TGTGCCAGCAGCGGCGTGAATTATGGCTACACCTTC. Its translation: CASSGVNYGYTF. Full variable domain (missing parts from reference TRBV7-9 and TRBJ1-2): DTGVSQNPRHKITKRGQNVTFRCDPISEHNRLYWYRQTLGQGPEFLTYFQNEAQLEKSRLLSDRFSAERPKGSFSTLEIQRTEQGDSAMYLCASSGVNYGYTFGSGTRLTVV.

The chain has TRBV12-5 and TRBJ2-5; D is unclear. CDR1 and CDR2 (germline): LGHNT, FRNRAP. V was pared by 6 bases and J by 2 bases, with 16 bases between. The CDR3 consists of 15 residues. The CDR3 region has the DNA TGTGCTAGTGGCGCTCTAGGGCTGGGTCAAGAGACCCAGTACTTC. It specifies CASGALGLGQETQYF. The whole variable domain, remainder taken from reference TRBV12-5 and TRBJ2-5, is DARVTQTPRHKVTEMGQEVTMRCQPILGHNTVFWYRQTMMQGLELLAYFRNRAPLDDSGMPKDRFSAEMPDATLATLKIQPSEPRDSAVYFCASGALGLGQETQYFGPGTRLLVL.

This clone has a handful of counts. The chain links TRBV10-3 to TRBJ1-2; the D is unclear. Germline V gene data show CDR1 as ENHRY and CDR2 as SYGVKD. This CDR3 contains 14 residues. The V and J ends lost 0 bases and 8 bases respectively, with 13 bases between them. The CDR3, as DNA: TGTGCCATCAGTGAGTCGATCGGCCGAGGGGGCTACACCTTC. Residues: CAISESIGRGGYTF.

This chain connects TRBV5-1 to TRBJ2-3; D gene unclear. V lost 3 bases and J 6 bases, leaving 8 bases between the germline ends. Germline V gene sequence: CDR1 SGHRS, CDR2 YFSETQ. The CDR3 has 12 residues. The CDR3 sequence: CASSSNSDTQYF. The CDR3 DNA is TGCGCCAGCAGCTCTAATAGCGATACGCAGTATTTT.

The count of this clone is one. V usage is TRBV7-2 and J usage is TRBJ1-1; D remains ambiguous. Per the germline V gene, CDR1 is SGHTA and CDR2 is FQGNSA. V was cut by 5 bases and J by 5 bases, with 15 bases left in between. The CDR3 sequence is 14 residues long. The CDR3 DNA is TGTGCCAGCAGCCTAACTAGGGTGGTGACTGAAGCTTTCTTT. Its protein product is CASSLTRVVTEAFF.

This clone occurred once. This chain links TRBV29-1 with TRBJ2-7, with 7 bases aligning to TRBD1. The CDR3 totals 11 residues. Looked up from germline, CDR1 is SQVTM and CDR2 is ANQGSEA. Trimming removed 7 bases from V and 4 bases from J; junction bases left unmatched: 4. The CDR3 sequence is CSGGQLYEQYF. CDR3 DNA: TGCAGCGGGGGACAGCTTTACGAGCAGTACTTC.

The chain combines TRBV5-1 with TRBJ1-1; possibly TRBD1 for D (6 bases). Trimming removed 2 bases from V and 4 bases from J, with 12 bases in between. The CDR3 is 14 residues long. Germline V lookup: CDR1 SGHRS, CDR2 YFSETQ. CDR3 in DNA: TGCGCCAGCAGCTTAGGGGGTCTGAGCACTGAAGCTTTCTTT. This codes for CASSLGGLSTEAFF.

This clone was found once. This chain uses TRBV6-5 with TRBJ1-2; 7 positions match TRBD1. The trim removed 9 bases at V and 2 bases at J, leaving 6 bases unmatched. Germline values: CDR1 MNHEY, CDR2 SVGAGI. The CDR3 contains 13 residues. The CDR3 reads CASWKTGNYGYTF. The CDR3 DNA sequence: TGTGCCAGTTGGAAGACAGGGAACTATGGCTACACCTTC.

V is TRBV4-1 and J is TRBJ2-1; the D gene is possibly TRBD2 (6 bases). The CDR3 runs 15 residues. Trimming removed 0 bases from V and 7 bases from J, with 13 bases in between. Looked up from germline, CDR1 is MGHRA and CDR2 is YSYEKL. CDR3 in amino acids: CASSQERDRWNEQFF. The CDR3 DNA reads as TGCGCCAGCAGCCAAGAGCGGGATCGGTGGAATGAGCAGTTCTTC.

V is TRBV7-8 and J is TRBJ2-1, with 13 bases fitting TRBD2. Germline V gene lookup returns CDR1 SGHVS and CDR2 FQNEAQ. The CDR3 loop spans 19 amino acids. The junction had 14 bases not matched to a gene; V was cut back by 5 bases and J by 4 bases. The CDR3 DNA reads TGTGCCAGCAGCCCCATCAGGCAGACTAGCGGGGGGAAGTACAATGAGCAGTTCTTC. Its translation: CASSPIRQTSGGKYNEQFF.

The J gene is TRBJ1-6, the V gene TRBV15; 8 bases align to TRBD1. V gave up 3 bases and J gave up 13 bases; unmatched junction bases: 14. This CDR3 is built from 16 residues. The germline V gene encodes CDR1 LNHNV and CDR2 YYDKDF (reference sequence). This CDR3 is CATSRAGTGGISPLHF. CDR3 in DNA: TGTGCCACCAGCAGGGCTGGGACAGGCGGTATCTCCCCCCTCCACTTT.

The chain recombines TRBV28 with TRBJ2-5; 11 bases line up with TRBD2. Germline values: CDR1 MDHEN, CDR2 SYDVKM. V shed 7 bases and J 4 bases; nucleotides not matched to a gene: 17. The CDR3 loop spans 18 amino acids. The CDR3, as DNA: TGTGCCAGCAAACTACAGTCGGGGGTAGCGGGAGGGCTAGAGACCCAGTACTTC. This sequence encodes CASKLQSGVAGGLETQYF.

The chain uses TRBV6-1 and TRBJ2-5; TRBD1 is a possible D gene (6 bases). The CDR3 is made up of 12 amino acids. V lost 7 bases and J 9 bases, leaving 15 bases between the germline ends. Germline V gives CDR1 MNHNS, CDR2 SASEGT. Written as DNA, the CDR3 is TGTGCCAGCACCTGGGGGAAGGGGGCCCAGTACTTC. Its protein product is CASTWGKGAQYF.

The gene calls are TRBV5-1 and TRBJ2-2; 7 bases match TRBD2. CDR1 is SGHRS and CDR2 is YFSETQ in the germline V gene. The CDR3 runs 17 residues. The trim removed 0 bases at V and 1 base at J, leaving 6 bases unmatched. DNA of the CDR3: TGCGCCAGCAGCTTGGTAGGAGGCGGGGGGAACACCGGGGAGCTGTTTTTT. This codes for CASSLVGGGGNTGELFF. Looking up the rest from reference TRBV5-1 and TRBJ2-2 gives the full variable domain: KAGVTQTPRYLIKTRGQQVTLSCSPISGHRSVSWYQQTPGQGLQFLFEYFSETQRNKGNFPGRFSGRQFSNSRSEMNVSTLELGDSALYLCASSLVGGGGNTGELFFGEGSRLTVL.

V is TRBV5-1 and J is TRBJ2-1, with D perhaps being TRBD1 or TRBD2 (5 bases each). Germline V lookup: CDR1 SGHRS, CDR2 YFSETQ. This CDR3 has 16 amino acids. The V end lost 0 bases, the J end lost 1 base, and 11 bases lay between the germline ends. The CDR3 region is CASSLAGTLSYNEQFF. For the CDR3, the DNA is TGCGCCAGCAGCTTGGCCGGGACCCTATCCTACAATGAGCAGTTCTTC.

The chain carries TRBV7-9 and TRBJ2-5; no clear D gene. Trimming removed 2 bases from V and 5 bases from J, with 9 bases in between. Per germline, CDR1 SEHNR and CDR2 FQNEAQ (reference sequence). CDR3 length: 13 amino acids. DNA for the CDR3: TGTGCCAGCAGCTTACTAGTTCCTGAGACCCAGTACTTC. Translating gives CASSLLVPETQYF.

CDR3 in DNA: TGCGCCAGCAGCTTACAGGGCGTCGGCGGGGAGCTGTTTTTT. Translation gives CASSLQGVGGELFF. The chain uses TRBV5-1 and TRBJ2-2; D is possibly TRBD1 (6 bases). The V end lost 2 bases, the J end lost 7 bases, and 12 bases lay between the germline ends. The germline V gene has CDR1 SGHRS and CDR2 YFSETQ. This CDR3 spans 14 amino acids.

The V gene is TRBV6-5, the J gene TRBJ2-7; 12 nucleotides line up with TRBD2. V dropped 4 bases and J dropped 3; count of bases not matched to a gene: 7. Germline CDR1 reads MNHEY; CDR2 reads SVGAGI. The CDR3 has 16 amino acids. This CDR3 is CASSSLAGGISYEQYF. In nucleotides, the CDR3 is TGTGCCAGCAGTTCACTAGCGGGAGGTATTAGCTACGAGCAGTACTTC.

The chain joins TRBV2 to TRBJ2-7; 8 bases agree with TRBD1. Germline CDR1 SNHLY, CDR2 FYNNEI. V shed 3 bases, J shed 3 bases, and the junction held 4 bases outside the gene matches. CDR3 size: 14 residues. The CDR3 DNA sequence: TGTGCCAGCAGTGATCGGACAGGGCACTACGAGCAGTACTTC. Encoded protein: CASSDRTGHYEQYF.

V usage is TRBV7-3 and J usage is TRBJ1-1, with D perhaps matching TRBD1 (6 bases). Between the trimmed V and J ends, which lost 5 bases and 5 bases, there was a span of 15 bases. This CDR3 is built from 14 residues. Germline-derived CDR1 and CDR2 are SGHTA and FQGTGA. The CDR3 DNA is TGTGCCAGCAGCCCCGGTAGGGGGGGAACTGAAGCTTTCTTT. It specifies CASSPGRGGTEAFF.

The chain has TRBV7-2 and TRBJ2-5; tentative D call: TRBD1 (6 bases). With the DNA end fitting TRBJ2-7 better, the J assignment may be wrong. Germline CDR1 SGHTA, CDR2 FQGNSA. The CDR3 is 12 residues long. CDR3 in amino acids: CASSLGQVEQYF. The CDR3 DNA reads TGTGCCAGCAGCTTAGGACAGGTCGAGCAGTACTTC.

CDR3 protein: CASSVDTDTQYF. The CDR3 DNA sequence: TGTGCCAGCAGTGTAGATACAGATACGCAGTATTTT. This chain joins TRBV2 and TRBJ2-3, with D uncertain. The CDR3 runs 12 residues. Trimming took 4 bases from V and 3 from J, leaving 5 bases between them. Germline CDR1 and CDR2: SNHLY and FYNNEI.

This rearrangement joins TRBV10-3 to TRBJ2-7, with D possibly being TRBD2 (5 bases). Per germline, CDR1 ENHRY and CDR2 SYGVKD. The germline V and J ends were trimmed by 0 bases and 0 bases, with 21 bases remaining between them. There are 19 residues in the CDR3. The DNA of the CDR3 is TGTGCCATCAGTGAGTCGACTCGGGGTGGTAGAAGAAGCTCCTACGAGCAGTACTTC. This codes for CAISESTRGGRRSSYEQYF.